The 11 T cell receptor beta chains presented below share a single source sample, sequenced in a study of early T cells in non-severe SARS-CoV-2 infection. TCRdb analysed the 5' RACE reads with MiXCR anew, one entry per CDR3 protein. This table has approximately 81,000 distinct CDR3 sequences, 5% to 7% appearing once. Sequenced sample: whole blood. These receptors were taken from an adult who was a healthcare worker with PCR-confirmed SARS-CoV-2 infection or an uninfected control (not recorded which).

This clonotype came up many times. The chain links TRBV5-5 to TRBJ1-4; D is unclear. CDR3 length: 16 residues. With 2 bases removed from V and 2 bases from J, the gap between germline ends came to 13 bases. CDR1 and CDR2 from the germline V gene are SGHKS and YYEKEE (reference sequence). This CDR3 reads CASSLFVGQTNEKLFF. The CDR3 DNA reads TGTGCCAGCAGCTTATTTGTCGGTCAGACTAATGAAAAACTGTTTTTT.

This clonotype came up a few times. The rearrangement uses TRBV14 and TRBJ2-5, with TRBD1 matching 10 bases. The V and J ends lost 5 bases and 6 bases, in that order; junction bases with no gene match: 9. Germline loops: CDR1 SGHDN, CDR2 FVKESK. The CDR3 contains 15 residues. CDR3 residues: CASSFTGTGAKTQYF. CDR3 nucleotide sequence: TGTGCCAGCAGCTTTACCGGGACAGGGGCGAAGACCCAGTACTTC.

The chain combines TRBV6-6 with TRBJ1-3; D is unclear. The CDR3 runs 16 residues. Trimming left V 2 bases short and J 0 bases short, with 11 bases between. Germline-derived CDR1 and CDR2 are MNHNY and SVGAGI (reference sequence). The CDR3 loop is CASSYGQVRSGNTIYF. DNA of the CDR3: TGTGCCAGCAGTTACGGCCAGGTTCGCTCTGGAAACACCATATATTTT.

In this sample, this clonotype turned up many times. V gene TRBV6-1 combines with J gene TRBJ1-5; no clear D. CDR3 length: 14 amino acids. Per the germline V gene, CDR1 is MNHNS and CDR2 is SASEGT. Trimming removed 1 base at V and 6 bases at J, with 10 bases between. The CDR3 loop reads CASSEGAAAQPQHF. The CDR3 DNA reads as TGTGCCAGCAGTGAAGGGGCAGCAGCTCAGCCCCAGCATTTT.

Ten or more counts support this clonotype. The rearrangement links TRBV9 to TRBJ2-7; 7 bases match TRBD1. Germline CDR1 reads SGDLS; CDR2 reads YYNGEE. This CDR3 contains 13 residues. With 2 bases clipped from V and 8 bases from J, the junction kept 7 bases outside the gene matches. CDR3 residues: CASSVDRVSQQYF. CDR3 bases: TGTGCCAGCAGCGTCGACAGGGTTTCCCAGCAGTACTTC.

The chain employs TRBV7-8 and TRBJ2-1; 11 bases line up with TRBD2. Germline trimming cut 5 bases from V and 9 bases from J; bases unmatched to any gene: 9. CDR1 is SGHVS and CDR2 is FQNEAQ in the germline V gene. CDR3 length: 15 amino acids. The CDR3 DNA sequence: TGTGCCAGCAGCGAATTAGCGGGAGGGCTGGGTGAGCAGTTCTTC. It codes for CASSELAGGLGEQFF.

This clonotype has a count of ten or more. The V and J genes are TRBV7-2 and TRBJ1-5; 8 nucleotides agree with TRBD1. Germline V lookup: CDR1 SGHTA, CDR2 FQGNSA. The CDR3 extends over 14 amino acids. V dropped 5 bases and J dropped 7; count of bases not matched to a gene: 7. The CDR3 coding sequence is TGTGCCAGCAGCAGAGACAGGGGAAGCCAGCCCCAGCATTTT. Amino acids: CASSRDRGSQPQHF. The variable domain in full, with the rest retrieved from reference TRBV7-2 and TRBJ1-5, is GAGVSQSPSNKVTEKGKDVELRCDPISGHTALYWYRQSLGQGLEFLIYFQGNSAPDKSGLPSDRFSAERTGGSVSTLTIQRTQQEDSAVYLCASSRDRGSQPQHFGDGTRLSIL.

The chain combines TRBV15 with TRBJ2-3; TRBD2 matches 7 bases. Germline CDR1 reads LNHNV; CDR2 reads YYDKDF (reference sequence). The junction had 4 bases not matched to a gene; V was cut back by 2 bases and J by 2 bases. The CDR3 length is 15 residues. CDR3 in DNA: TGTGCCACCAGCAGAACTCGGGACTACACAGATACGCAGTATTTT. This sequence encodes CATSRTRDYTDTQYF.

This clonotype has a handful of counts. V usage is TRBV6-1 and J usage is TRBJ2-6; D gene unclear. Trimming removed 1 base from V and 0 bases from J, with 4 bases in between. The CDR3 runs 15 residues. Germline loops: CDR1 MNHNS, CDR2 SASEGT. The chain's CDR3 is CASSEDNSGANVLTF. In DNA, the CDR3 is TGTGCCAGCAGTGAAGACAACTCTGGGGCCAACGTCCTGACTTTC.

This clonotype has a count of ten or more. The rearrangement uses TRBV28 and TRBJ2-3; 7 bases fit TRBD1. The CDR3 contains 14 residues. V lost 4 bases to trimming and J lost 2 bases; unmatched junction nucleotides: 3. CDR1 and CDR2 (germline): MDHEN, SYDVKM. CDR3 coding DNA: TGTGCCAGCAGTTCCGGGACAGCCACAGATACGCAGTATTTT. Encoded protein: CASSSGTATDTQYF.

The J gene is TRBJ1-6, the V gene TRBV6-5, with D uncertain. The CDR3 loop spans 16 amino acids. V was shortened by 0 bases and J by 1 base, with 7 bases between the two germline ends. The germline V gene encodes CDR1 MNHEY and CDR2 SVGAGI. The CDR3 here is CASSYSPGSYNSPLHF. The CDR3 DNA reads TGTGCCAGCAGTTACTCTCCCGGTTCCTATAATTCACCCCTCCACTTT.